The source of this TCR beta chain is a study of memory CD4+ T cells and cytomegalovirus serostatus. CDR3 length: 15 amino acids. The germline V gene encodes CDR1 MNHEY and CDR2 SVGAGI. V trimming: 5 bases; J trimming: 6 bases; junction bases outside the gene matches: 9. Findings and limits, study-wide: Of about 150 reported CMV TCRbeta sequences, under 70 were found in memory CD4+ repertoires.

Single viable CD3+CD4+CD8-CD45RO+ cells were sorted as the memory CD4+ T cells. Serum IgG to CMV pp150, pp28, p38 and p52 defined serostatus. Generated by immunoSEQ multiplex PCR, the TCRdb table keeps only in-frame clones and is missing some. The table records some 30,000 clones, roughly 80% of them present only once. To note about this clone: The antigen is not known.

Sequencing input: memory CD4+ T cells from blood. The sequence came from an adult in good health and CMV-seronegative. Some clones in this sample may be carry-over from other donors' samples. The V and J genes are TRBV6-5 and TRBJ2-7, with TRBD1 matching 11 bases. The CDR3 region has the DNA TGTGCCAGCAGTACCAGAGGGGACAGGGGGGCCGAGCAGTACTTC. This translates into CASSTRGDRGAEQYF.